Ten or more counts support the clone carrying this TCR beta chain. Its specificity is unknown. This record comes from a study of neurological immune-mediated disorders. Study results and caveats: TCR-beta repertoires seemed private in all groups, with no expanded CDR3 amino acid sequences shared. One related-CDR3 cluster, identified by phylogenetic grouping, held the repertoires of 18 of 34 multiple sclerosis patients and was a possible signature.

Each TCR transcript was tagged with a 10-nucleotide random UMI during 5'RACE. TCRdb passed the 5' RACE reads through MiXCR, listing each CDR3 protein once. The sample includes about 59,000 distinct CDR3 sequences, roughly 4% of them seen just once. Sequences were obtained from PBMCs. This clonotype was sampled from a woman aged 50 to 60 with multiple sclerosis.

The CDR3 loop reads CASSPGLAGDPTREQYF. As DNA, the CDR3 is TGTGCCAGCAGCCCAGGACTAGCGGGGGACCCTACGCGGGAGCAGTACTTC. The chain links TRBV4-2 to TRBJ2-7; 13 bases fit TRBD2. The CDR3 consists of 17 residues. Unmatched junction bases numbered 13, after V lost 4 bases and J lost 7 bases. Germline assignment: CDR1 LGHNA and CDR2 YNFKEQ.